This TCR beta chain is drawn from a study of blood T cell dynamics during melanoma immunotherapy. Study overall: Standard first-line treatment here was pembrolizumab or nivolumab plus ipilimumab in metastatic melanoma.

The time point: week 3, after first cycle of checkpoint inhibitor. Response was assessed by RECIST 1.1 at 12 weeks, except a couple of rapid progressors. This CDR3 region has 13 residues. V gave up 2 bases and J gave up 5 bases, with 9 bases separating them. Germline values: CDR1 SGHAT, CDR2 FQNNGV. Method: immunoSEQ multiplex PCR; TCRdb's copy keeps in-frame clones and lacks some. Among about 8,000 clones listed, more than 70% were seen once. The receptor was derived from a human donor with melanoma. Specimen: blood, collected from a patient treated with checkpoint blockade. The chain links TRBV11-2 to TRBJ1-1; D is unclear. The CDR3 sequence is CASSLILGTEAFF. For the CDR3, the DNA is TGTGCCAGCAGCTTAATTCTAGGGACTGAAGCTTTCTTT.